This T cell receptor beta chain was captured in a study of CD8 T cells in ankylosing spondylitis. The study's findings and limits: Blood from ankylosing spondylitis patients appeared to carry a characteristic roughly 8-variant TCR beta motif.

The CDR3 has 12 amino acids. Germline V gives CDR1 SGHRS, CDR2 YFSETQ. V was clipped by 3 bases and J by 6 bases, with 8 bases between them. On this clonotype: Its antigen is as yet unknown.

TCRdb processed the 5' RACE reads anew with MiXCR; each CDR3 protein has one entry. The sample lists 670,000 or so distinct CDR3 sequences, 15% to 20% occurring once. Sequenced: blood, either unsorted or a sorted T cell fraction (not recorded which). The sequence was collected from a male donor with ankylosing spondylitis. This rearrangement joins TRBV5-1 to TRBJ2-3; D gene unclear. CDR3 sequence reads: CASSWVGDTQYF. As DNA, the CDR3 is TGCGCCAGCAGCTGGGTTGGTGATACGCAGTATTTT.